This T cell receptor beta chain was recovered during a study of T cells in Graves' hyperthyroidism and ophthalmopathy. Notes on the study in general: Most thyroid clonotypes that were expanded above 0.001 also turned up in blood.

Points on this clonotype: Its antigen is undetermined.

What was amplified from RNA transcripts were TCR beta CDR3 regions. During a first-round RT-PCR of the TCR CDR3, the HTBI primer set was used. TCRdb ran MiXCR on the multiplex PCR reads and lists one entry per CDR3 protein. The table lists approximately 320,000 distinct CDR3 sequences, roughly 17% of them singletons. Material for sequencing was blood. This receptor was identified in a man aged 30 to 39 with Graves' hyperthyroidism.

CDR3 residues: CASSPGGISTDTQYF. The CDR3 DNA reads TGCGCCAGCAGCCCCGGAGGGATTAGCACAGATACGCAGTATTTT. V is TRBV5-1 and J is TRBJ2-3; TRBD2 might be the D (6 bases). Germline-derived CDR1 and CDR2 are SGHRS and YFSETQ. Trimming pared 4 bases from V and 0 bases from J, leaving 12 bases between. The CDR3 is 15 residues long.